These 29 T cell receptor beta chains were all obtained from the same sample, sequenced in a study of T cell clonality in common variable immunodeficiency. Clones were sequenced by immunoSEQ multiplex PCR, and TCRdb holds only the in-frame ones, with some missing. The sample counts approximately 34,000 clones, none seen once; the ten largest own 0.8% to 1%. The sequencing sample was made of peripheral blood mononuclear cells. All receptors derive from a person aged 18-69 years in good health.

This clone was recorded many times. Read sequence stops 3 residues before the CDR3 end, and the germline J gene provides the missing end. This rearrangement joins TRBV4-1 to TRBJ2-1; 10 nucleotides agree with TRBD2. The CDR3 runs 16 residues. J was trimmed by 6 bases and V by 4 bases; bases with no gene match: 9. Germline assignment: CDR1 MGHRA and CDR2 YSYEKL. The CDR3 loop is CASSLLGAGGPNEQFF. Partial CDR3 DNA: TGCGCCAGCAGCCTCTTGGGAGCGGGGGGGCCCAATGAG.

At least ten counts were recorded for this clone. The read ends 3 residues shy of where the CDR3 ends; the end is completed using the germline J gene. V usage is TRBV19 and J usage is TRBJ2-5, with D perhaps TRBD2 (5 bases). The CDR3 is 13 residues long. The germline gives CDR1 LNHDA, CDR2 SQIVND (reference sequence). Trimming removed 6 bases at V and 3 bases at J, with 11 bases between. The part of the CDR3 DNA that was read is TGTGCCAGTAGCCCAAGGACTGAAGAGACC. Translating it yields CASSPRTEET. The CDR3 reads in full as CASSPRTEETQYF.

This clone showed up many times. The missing CDR3 end, 3 residues past where the read stops, is filled in from the germline J gene. This chain uses TRBV5-1 with TRBJ1-6, with D unclear. V gave up 1 base and J gave up 7 bases, with 12 bases separating them. Germline CDR1 reads SGHRS; CDR2 reads YFSETQ. The CDR3 is 15 amino acids. CDR3 in amino acids: CASSLQFLGNSPLHF. The sequenced part of the CDR3 DNA is TGCGCCAGCAGCTTGCAGTTCCTCGGGAATTCACCC.

This clone was seen ten or more times. The CDR3 loop reads CASSFVPGLSDTQYF. The sequenced CDR3 bases are TGTGCCAGCAGCTTCGTCCCGGGACTCTCGGATACG. This chain links TRBV5-5 with TRBJ2-3; tentative D call: TRBD2 (6 bases). The read ends 3 residues before the CDR3 terminus; that terminus is restored from the germline J gene. V lost 2 bases, J lost 6 bases, and 16 bases lay in between. Germline CDR1 is SGHKS and CDR2 is YYEKEE (reference sequence). CDR3 length equals 15 residues.

This clone was observed at least ten times. The read finishes 3 residues shy of the CDR3 end, and the germline J gene is used to complete it. The chain combines TRBV30 with TRBJ2-5; 10 bases are a match to TRBD2. The CDR3 totals 16 residues. V was pared by 5 bases and J by 2 bases, with 11 bases of the junction left unmatched. Germline V CDR1 and CDR2: GTSNPN, SVGIG (reference sequence). Incomplete CDR3 DNA: TGTGCCTGGTCTTTGTGGGGTAGCGGGGGGCAAGAGACC. As protein: CAWSLWGSGGQET. The full CDR3 is CAWSLWGSGGQETQYF.

This clone showed up many times. The missing CDR3 end, 3 residues past where the read stops, is filled in from the germline J gene. The V gene is TRBV19, the J gene TRBJ1-1; no clear D. This CDR3 comprises 13 residues. CDR1 is LNHDA and CDR2 is SQIVND in the germline V gene (reference sequence). V dropped 3 bases and J dropped 2 bases, with 7 bases sitting between them. The DNA read from the CDR3 is TGTGCCAGTAGTATTTTGTATAACACTGAA. Its protein product is CASSILYNTE. The CDR3, in full, reads CASSILYNTEAFF.

This clone was detected many times. The sequenced fragment ends 3 residues before the CDR3 boundary, so the rest is inferred from the germline J gene. J is TRBJ1-4 and V is TRBV12-3 or TRBV12-4; no firm D call. The CDR3 totals 18 residues. Trimming took 6 bases from V and 7 from J, leaving 27 bases between them. Partial CDR3 DNA: TGTGCCAGCAGCGCCAGGCTCGGGGAAGGGCAGATCATTGAAAAA. Translating gives CASSARLGEGQIIEK. The whole CDR3 is CASSARLGEGQIIEKLFF.

This clone came up many times. The read terminates 3 residues ahead of where the CDR3 ends, so the germline J gene completes it. This rearrangement joins TRBV30 to TRBJ1-1; tentative D call: TRBD1 (5 bases). CDR3 length: 15 residues. The germline V gene encodes CDR1 GTSNPN and CDR2 SVGIG (reference sequence). Trimming removed 0 bases from V and 0 bases from J, with 11 bases in between. The CDR3 protein is CAWSVTGVVNTEAFF. CDR3 bases read: TGTGCCTGGAGTGTTACAGGAGTTGTGAACACTGAA.

This clone occurred many times. The read falls 3 residues short of the CDR3 end, and the missing part is taken from the germline J gene. The rearrangement uses TRBV11-2 and TRBJ2-2; D may match TRBD1 or TRBD2 (7 bases each). This CDR3 region has 15 residues. Looked up from germline, CDR1 is SGHAT and CDR2 is FQNNGV. The germline V and J ends were trimmed by 5 bases and 6 bases, with 16 bases remaining between them. The CDR3 bases that were read are TGTGCCAGCAGCCCAGGGAGGGGGCACGCCGGGGAG. It specifies CASSPGRGHAGE. The complete CDR3 protein is CASSPGRGHAGELFF. Complete variable domain (other parts from reference TRBV11-2 and TRBJ2-2): EAGVAQSPRYKIIEKRQSVAFWCNPISGHATLYWYQQILGQGPKLLIQFQNNGVVDDSQLPKDRFSAERLKGVDSTLKIQPAKLEDSAVYLCASSPGRGHAGELFFGEGSRLTVL.

This clone was observed many times. Read sequence stops 3 residues before the CDR3 end, and the germline J gene provides the missing end. This chain joins TRBV5-4 and TRBJ2-5, with 8 bases lining up with TRBD1. CDR1 and CDR2 from the germline V gene are SGHNT and YYREEE (reference sequence). With 6 bases clipped from V and 5 bases from J, the junction kept 15 bases outside the gene matches. The CDR3 totals 16 residues. This CDR3 reads CASIKGPAGGLETQYF. The DNA read from the CDR3 is TGTGCCAGCATCAAGGGGCCGGCAGGGGGCTTGGAGACC. Supplemented by reference TRBV5-4 and TRBJ2-5, the full variable domain reads ETGVTQSPTHLIKTRGQQVTLRCSSQSGHNTVSWYQQALGQGPQFIFQYYREEENGRGNFPPRFSGLQFPNYSSELNVNALELDDSALYLCASIKGPAGGLETQYFGPGTRLLVL.

This clone was counted at least ten times. The read terminates 3 residues ahead of where the CDR3 ends, so the germline J gene completes it. V and J are TRBV11-2 and TRBJ2-7; D not resolved. Trimming left V 5 bases short and J 0 bases short, with 8 bases between. The V gene's germline CDR1 is SGHAT and CDR2 FQNNGV. The CDR3 has 13 amino acids. The chain's CDR3 is CASSMSSSYEQYF. CDR3 bases read: TGTGCCAGCAGCATGAGTAGCTCCTACGAG.

In this sample, this clone turned up many times. From the germline J gene comes the end of the CDR3, since the read stops 3 residues before it. The chain uses TRBV5-1 and TRBJ2-5; either TRBD1 or TRBD2 may supply D (5 bases each). Trimming took off 2 bases at V and 3 bases at J, with 17 bases between the two ends. The CDR3 totals 16 residues. Germline V gene data show CDR1 as SGHRS and CDR2 as YFSETQ. CDR3: CASSLFEPGREETQYF. Partial CDR3 DNA: TGCGCCAGCAGCTTATTCGAGCCAGGGAGAGAAGAGACC.

There are many counts of this clone. Germline is not matched at one junction end, which may reflect a read error. The read falls 3 residues short of the CDR3 end, and the missing part is taken from the germline J gene. This chain uses TRBV4-2 with TRBJ2-1; the D gene is possibly TRBD1 (6 bases). Germline V lookup: CDR1 LGHNA, CDR2 YNFKEQ. The CDR3 consists of 16 residues. The CDR3 loop reads CASSEISGTRWYEQFF. The covered CDR3 bases are TGCGCCAGCAGCGAGATTTCCGGGACACGGTGGTATGAG.

The sample holds many counts of this clone. The read ends 3 residues early relative to the CDR3; the germline J gene fills the gap. This sequence joins TRBV30 and TRBJ1-3; TRBD1 might be the D (6 bases). The germline gives CDR1 GTSNPN, CDR2 SVGIG (reference sequence). There are 16 residues in the CDR3. The V gene lost 1 base and the J gene lost 1 base, with 14 bases spanning the gap. The CDR3 bases that were read are TGTGCCTGGAGTGGGATTACAGGGTATTCTGGAAACACC. Its protein product is CAWSGITGYSGNT. The full CDR3 protein is CAWSGITGYSGNTIYF.

This clone was seen at least ten times. From the germline J gene comes the end of the CDR3, since the read stops 3 residues before it. This chain links TRBV30 with TRBJ2-7, with 7 bases fitting TRBD1. CDR3 size: 16 residues. Germline CDR1 and CDR2: GTSNPN and SVGIG (reference sequence). V shed 0 bases and J 2 bases; nucleotides not matched to a gene: 10. The part of the CDR3 DNA that was read is TGTGCCTGGAGTGTGTTGAGGGGGCGCAGGGCCTACGAG. Translated: CAWSVLRGRRAYE. The CDR3 in its entirety is CAWSVLRGRRAYEQYF. The full variable domain, in which reference TRBV30 and TRBJ2-7 provide the parts outside the CDR3, is SQTIHQWPATLVQPVGSPLSLECTVEGTSNPNLYWYRQAAGRGLQLLFYSVGIGQISSEVPQNLSASRPQDRQFILSSKKLLLSDSGFYLCAWSVLRGRRAYEQYFGPGTRLTVT.

In its sample, this clone was seen many times. The read gets to within 3 residues of the CDR3 end, and the germline J gene fills in the rest. The chain couples TRBV7-9 to TRBJ1-2, with TRBD1 as a possible D gene (5 bases). The germline V gene encodes CDR1 SEHNR and CDR2 FQNEAQ (reference sequence). Trimming removed 7 bases at V and 5 bases at J, with 17 bases between. The CDR3 runs 14 residues. The chain's CDR3 is CASIPSGPGYGYTF. Partial CDR3 DNA: TGTGCCAGCATCCCCAGTGGGCCAGGGTATGGC.

This clone has a count of ten or more. The read terminates 3 residues ahead of where the CDR3 ends, so the germline J gene completes it. This chain links TRBV4-1 with TRBJ2-1, with TRBD2 matching over 11 bases. The CDR3 totals 16 residues. CDR1 and CDR2 (germline): MGHRA, YSYEKL. The junction had 7 bases not matched to a gene; V was cut back by 4 bases and J by 5 bases. CDR3 sequence reads: CASSRQGTSGHNEQFF. The DNA read from the CDR3 is TGCGCCAGCAGCCGCCAAGGGACTAGCGGACACAATGAG.

This clone was picked up many times. The read terminates 3 residues before the CDR3 end, so the remaining end is supplied by the germline J gene. The chain carries TRBV6-2 or TRBV6-3 and TRBJ1-1; D is unclear. Trimming shortened V by 6 bases and J by 4 bases, and 9 bases separated the two germline ends. The germline gives CDR1 MNHEY, CDR2 SVGEGT. This CDR3 is 12 amino acids long. The part of the CDR3 DNA that was read is TGTGCCAGCAGACCCCGCGCCACTGAA. Translated: CASRPRATE. The whole CDR3 is CASRPRATEAFF.

Many counts were recorded for this clone. The sequenced fragment ends 3 residues before the CDR3 boundary, so the rest is inferred from the germline J gene. V usage is TRBV11-2 and J usage is TRBJ1-2; TRBD1 might be the D (5 bases). CDR1 is SGHAT, CDR2 FQNNGV, per germline. CDR3 size: 12 residues. The CDR3 reads CASSSGGRGYTF. Partial CDR3 DNA: TGTGCCAGCAGCTCGGGGGGTCGGGGC.

This clone has at least ten counts. The read is 3 residues too short to cover the CDR3 end, so that end is filled in from the germline J gene. The chain has TRBV4-2 and TRBJ2-1, with 16 bases fitting TRBD2. Germline V gene lookup returns CDR1 LGHNA and CDR2 YNFKEQ. This CDR3 spans 21 amino acids. After removal of 0 bases from V and 1 base from J, the junction contained 9 bases not matched to a gene. Here the CDR3 reads CASSQDPGTSGRAGSYNEQFF. The part of the CDR3 DNA that was read is TGTGCCAGCAGCCAAGATCCCGGGACTAGCGGGAGGGCCGGGTCCTACAATGAG.

In its sample, this clone was seen many times. With the read ending 3 residues before the CDR3 end, the germline J gene is used to fill in that end. The V gene is TRBV20-1, the J gene TRBJ1-4, with TRBD1 matching 8 bases. Germline CDR1 DFQATT, CDR2 SNEGSKA (reference sequence). With 5 bases clipped from V and 4 bases from J, the junction kept 3 bases outside the gene matches. The CDR3 covers 13 residues. CDR3 protein: CSAYTGGNEKLFF. The sequenced part of the CDR3 DNA is TGCAGTGCTTACACAGGGGGTAATGAAAAA.

This clone was counted many times. The DNA ends 3 residues before the CDR3 does, and the rest of the CDR3 is filled in from the germline J gene. This rearrangement joins TRBV15 to TRBJ2-7; a possible D gene is TRBD2 (5 bases). The germline gives CDR1 LNHNV, CDR2 YYDKDF (reference sequence). This CDR3 is built from 14 residues. V was trimmed by 3 bases and J by 1 base, leaving 10 bases between them. The chain's CDR3 is CATSRSGMSYEQYF. CDR3 DNA (partial): TGTGCCACCAGCAGGTCGGGGATGTCCTACGAG.

With regard to this clone: A clone one base away is much larger, so this may be a read error. The CDR3 extends 3 residues past the end of the read, so its final part is completed from the germline J gene. In the same sample, other DNA sequences code for this CDR3. This chain connects TRBV20-1 to TRBJ2-5; TRBD2 aligns across 11 bases. The germline V gene has CDR1 DFQATT and CDR2 SNEGSKA (reference sequence). CDR3 size: 17 residues. CDR3 bases read: TGCAGTGCTAGAGAGATAGCGGGAGGGGGTTTCGGAGAAACC. The encoded protein is CSAREIAGGGFGET. The entire CDR3 protein reads CSAREIAGGGFGETQYF.

This clone occurred many times. The read halts 3 residues ahead of the CDR3 end, with the missing end drawn from the germline J gene. This sequence joins TRBV20-1 and TRBJ2-5; 11 nucleotides line up with TRBD2. V was clipped by 5 bases and J by 4 bases; unmatched bases: 24. The CDR3 is 20 residues long. CDR1 DFQATT and CDR2 SNEGSKA come from the germline V gene (reference sequence). This CDR3 reads CSAVYSGGGPNPGVRETQYF. The CDR3 bases that were read are TGCAGTGCTGTCTATAGCGGGGGGGGGCCAAACCCCGGGGTAAGAGAGACC.

This clone was observed many times. The CDR3 end falls 3 residues outside the read, so it is completed with the germline J gene. The chain is built from TRBV27 and TRBJ2-5; 7 positions match TRBD2. In germline, CDR1 is MNHEY, CDR2 SMNVEV (reference sequence). V lost 5 bases to trimming and J lost 4 bases; unmatched junction nucleotides: 4. The CDR3 covers 13 residues. The chain's CDR3 is CASSSGMRETQYF. Partial CDR3 DNA: TGTGCCAGCAGTAGCGGGATGAGAGAGACC.

This clone was recorded many times. The read comes to an end 3 residues before the CDR3 does, leaving the germline J gene to fill in the end. J is TRBJ2-3 and V is TRBV6-2 or TRBV6-3, with 9 bases that match TRBD2. The CDR3 sequence is 12 residues long. Germline CDR1 reads MNHEY; CDR2 reads SVGEGT. The CDR3 sequence: CASNLAGHTQYF. CDR3 bases read: TGTGCCAGCAATCTAGCGGGACACACG.

This clone came up many times. From the germline J gene comes the end of the CDR3, since the read stops 3 residues before it. The chain joins TRBV6-2 or TRBV6-3 to TRBJ1-1; the D gene is possibly TRBD1 (6 bases). Germline CDR1 MNHEY, CDR2 SVGEGT. Between the trimmed V and J ends, which lost 2 bases and 5 bases, there was a span of 15 bases. The CDR3 length is 15 residues. The CDR3 spells CASSYPGGRETEAFF. CDR3 DNA (partial): TGTGCCAGCAGTTACCCGGGGGGGCGCGAAACTGAA.

This clone occurred many times. Read sequence stops 3 residues before the CDR3 end, and the germline J gene provides the missing end. The chain combines TRBV29-1 with TRBJ1-1; TRBD1 matches at 7 bases. Losses at the gene ends were 6 bases for V and 1 base for J; bases not matched to a gene: 2. From germline, CDR1 is SQVTM and CDR2 ANQGSEA. CDR3 length equals 12 residues. CDR3 DNA (partial): TGCAGCGTGAGACAGGGGAACACTGAA. This codes for CSVRQGNTE. The whole CDR3 is CSVRQGNTEAFF.

This clone was recorded at least ten times. The CDR3 spells CASSQGGGTFNYGYTF. The DNA read from the CDR3 is TGCGCCAGCAGCCAAGGTGGGGGGACCTTTAACTATGGC. This chain uses TRBV4-1 with TRBJ1-2, with a possible D match to TRBD1 (5 bases). Read sequence stops 3 residues before the CDR3 end, and the germline J gene provides the missing end. The CDR3 extends over 16 amino acids. In germline, CDR1 is MGHRA, CDR2 YSYEKL. Trimming took off 1 base at V and 1 base at J, with 13 bases between the two ends.